These T cell receptor beta chains were read from a single sample in a study of chemoradiotherapy in HPV16-positive cancers. Method: immunoSEQ multiplex PCR; TCRdb's copy keeps in-frame clones and lacks some. The repertoire holds some 11,000 clones, around 70% seen once, with around 15% in the top ten. This sample was taken from a patient who underwent chemoradiotherapy. These receptors were collected from a human donor with HPV-associated anogenital cancer. The CDR3 runs from the conserved cysteine through the conserved F or W. Fields, in order: V gene, clone size, J gene, D gene, CDR3 protein, CDR3 DNA. D genes are given only for firm matches. Clone sizes are given selectively: once, few, many, or a class where the clone is expanded.

v_gene: TRBV4-1; abundance: NA; j_gene: TRBJ1-2; d_gene: NA; CDR3aa: CASSHQGTYGYTF; CDR3nt: TGCGCCAGCAGCCATCAGGGGACCTATGGCTACACCTTC
v_gene: TRBV18; abundance: NA; j_gene: TRBJ2-5; d_gene: NA; CDR3aa: CASSPRGKSETQYF; CDR3nt: TGTGCCAGCTCACCCCGAGGGAAGTCAGAGACCCAGTACTTC
v_gene: TRBV4-1; abundance: NA; j_gene: TRBJ2-5; d_gene: NA; CDR3aa: CASSQVDTPGPFRETQYF; CDR3nt: TGCGCCAGCAGCCAAGTCGATACCCCGGGACCCTTTAGAGAGACCCAGTACTTC
v_gene: TRBV6-4; abundance: NA; j_gene: TRBJ2-6; d_gene: NA; CDR3aa: CATSRGTGANVLTF; CDR3nt: TGTGCCACAAGCAGAGGTACCGGGGCCAACGTCCTGACTTTC
v_gene: TRBV7-9; abundance: few; j_gene: TRBJ1-2; d_gene: NA; CDR3aa: CASSDSQGDYGYTF; CDR3nt: TGTGCCAGCAGCGATTCCCAGGGAGACTATGGCTACACCTTC
v_gene: TRBV5-4; abundance: few; j_gene: TRBJ1-2; d_gene: NA; CDR3aa: CASSLAGPNYGYTF; CDR3nt: TGTGCCAGCAGCTTGGCTGGACCTAACTATGGCTACACCTTC
v_gene: TRBV5-1; abundance: once; j_gene: TRBJ2-3; d_gene: NA; CDR3aa: CASSAGTSGTDTQYF; CDR3nt: TGCGCCAGCAGTGCCGGGACATCGGGCACAGATACGCAGTATTTT
v_gene: TRBV19; abundance: NA; j_gene: TRBJ2-3; d_gene: NA; CDR3aa: CASSTGLGDTQYF; CDR3nt: TGTGCCAGTAGTACAGGATTAGGAGATACGCAGTATTTT
v_gene: TRBV28; abundance: NA; j_gene: TRBJ2-3; d_gene: TRBD2; CDR3aa: CASRTSGGHQDTQYF; CDR3nt: TGTGCCAGCAGAACTAGCGGGGGACATCAAGATACGCAGTATTTT
v_gene: TRBV4-1; abundance: NA; j_gene: TRBJ1-6; d_gene: NA; CDR3aa: CASSQTITGRNSPLHF; CDR3nt: TGCGCCAGCAGCCAGACAATCACAGGGCGTAATTCACCCCTCCACTTT
v_gene: TRBV4-1; abundance: few; j_gene: TRBJ1-4; d_gene: NA; CDR3aa: CASSQDNGERREKLFF; CDR3nt: TGCGCCAGCAGCCAAGATAATGGCGAGAGGCGGGAAAAACTGTTTTTT
v_gene: TRBV27; abundance: few; j_gene: TRBJ1-2; d_gene: NA; CDR3aa: CASSPLRSQSNGYTF; CDR3nt: TGTGCCAGCAGTCCCCTCCGGAGCCAGTCCAATGGCTACACCTTC
v_gene: TRBV27; abundance: NA; j_gene: TRBJ2-2; d_gene: TRBD1; CDR3aa: CASSPGQGNTGELFF; CDR3nt: TGTGCCAGCAGTCCGGGACAGGGCAACACCGGGGAGCTGTTTTTT
v_gene: TRBV7-6; abundance: NA; j_gene: TRBJ2-2; d_gene: TRBD2; CDR3aa: CASSFRGGGPNTGELFF; CDR3nt: TGTGCCAGCAGCTTTCGTGGCGGGGGGCCGAACACCGGGGAGCTGTTTTTT
v_gene: TRBV5-1; abundance: NA; j_gene: TRBJ2-7; d_gene: TRBD2; CDR3aa: CASSEGTSGRTYEQYF; CDR3nt: TGCGCCAGCAGCGAGGGGACTAGCGGGAGGACCTACGAGCAGTACTTC
v_gene: TRBV4-1; abundance: NA; j_gene: TRBJ2-7; d_gene: TRBD2; CDR3aa: CASSQDRLAGPIF; CDR3nt: TGCGCCAGCAGCCAAGATCGGCTAGCGGGGCCGATCTTC
v_gene: TRBV27; abundance: NA; j_gene: TRBJ2-5; d_gene: TRBD1; CDR3aa: CATSPFTGEETQYF; CDR3nt: TGTGCCACCTCACCATTCACAGGGGAAGAGACCCAGTACTTC
v_gene: TRBV4-2; abundance: NA; j_gene: TRBJ1-1; d_gene: NA; CDR3aa: CASSPTRGEMNTEAFF; CDR3nt: TGTGCCAGCAGCCCCACGAGAGGAGAAATGAACACTGAAGCTTTCTTT
v_gene: TRBV7-2; abundance: NA; j_gene: TRBJ2-6; d_gene: NA; CDR3aa: CARRSGANVLTF; CDR3nt: TGTGCCAGAAGATCTGGGGCCAACGTCCTGACTTTC
v_gene: TRBV5-1; abundance: NA; j_gene: TRBJ2-1; d_gene: NA; CDR3aa: CASSPGPLGEQFF; CDR3nt: TGCGCCAGCAGTCCGGGACCCCTCGGTGAGCAGTTCTTC
v_gene: TRBV5-1; abundance: NA; j_gene: TRBJ1-2; d_gene: TRBD1; CDR3aa: CASSSTGRYGYTF; CDR3nt: TGCGCCAGCAGCTCGACAGGGCGCTATGGCTACACCTTC
v_gene: TRBV14; abundance: NA; j_gene: TRBJ2-7; d_gene: NA; CDR3aa: CASSNSIEQYF; CDR3nt: TGTGCCAGCAGCAACAGTATCGAGCAGTACTTC
v_gene: TRBV19; abundance: few; j_gene: TRBJ1-2; d_gene: NA; CDR3aa: CASSTRQHGYTF; CDR3nt: TGTGCCAGTAGTACAAGACAGCATGGCTACACCTTC
v_gene: TRBV14; abundance: NA; j_gene: TRBJ2-1; d_gene: NA; CDR3aa: CASSLLVNYNEQFF; CDR3nt: TGTGCCAGCAGCCTACTCGTAAACTACAATGAGCAGTTCTTC
v_gene: TRBV19; abundance: medium-sized; j_gene: TRBJ2-5; d_gene: NA; CDR3aa: CASKAGARETQYF; CDR3nt: TGTGCCAGTAAAGCTGGGGCGCGGGAGACCCAGTACTTC
v_gene: TRBV5-6; abundance: NA; j_gene: TRBJ2-2; d_gene: NA; CDR3aa: CASSPQGITGELFF; CDR3nt: TGTGCCAGCAGCCCACAGGGAATCACCGGGGAGCTGTTTTTT
v_gene: TRBV6-5; abundance: NA; j_gene: TRBJ1-2; d_gene: TRBD1; CDR3aa: CASSTTGGTYGYTF; CDR3nt: TGTGCCAGCAGTACTACAGGGGGCACCTATGGCTACACCTTC
v_gene: TRBV10-3; abundance: NA; j_gene: TRBJ2-7; d_gene: NA; CDR3aa: CAISGEEGIGAYEQYF; CDR3nt: TGTGCCATCAGTGGGGAGGAGGGAATAGGGGCCTACGAGCAGTACTTC
v_gene: TRBV7-2; abundance: NA; j_gene: TRBJ2-1; d_gene: NA; CDR3aa: CASSLSRTINNEQFF; CDR3nt: TGTGCCAGCAGCTTAAGTCGGACTATTAACAATGAGCAGTTCTTC
v_gene: TRBV7-2; abundance: NA; j_gene: TRBJ2-2; d_gene: NA; CDR3aa: CASSTRAGELFF; CDR3nt: TGTGCCAGCAGCACTAGAGCCGGGGAGCTGTTTTTT
v_gene: TRBV30; abundance: few; j_gene: TRBJ2-7; d_gene: NA; CDR3aa: CAWSGQGTRYEQYF; CDR3nt: TGTGCCTGGAGTGGTCAGGGGACGAGATACGAGCAGTACTTC
v_gene: TRBV18; abundance: NA; j_gene: TRBJ1-2; d_gene: NA; CDR3aa: CASSPSDSGNYGYTF; CDR3nt: TGTGCCAGCTCACCGTCGGATTCGGGGAACTATGGCTACACCTTC
v_gene: TRBV5-6; abundance: NA; j_gene: TRBJ2-1; d_gene: TRBD2; CDR3aa: CASSLPGLAGYNEQFF; CDR3nt: TGTGCCAGCAGCTTACCGGGACTAGCGGGGTACAATGAGCAGTTCTTC
v_gene: TRBV19; abundance: NA; j_gene: TRBJ2-7; d_gene: TRBD2; CDR3aa: CASSRQAGLYEQYF; CDR3nt: TGTGCCAGTAGTAGGCAAGCGGGGCTCTACGAGCAGTACTTC
v_gene: TRBV5-6; abundance: NA; j_gene: TRBJ2-1; d_gene: NA; CDR3aa: CASSLGGSYNEQFF; CDR3nt: TGTGCCAGCAGCTTGGGGGGGAGTTACAATGAGCAGTTCTTC
v_gene: TRBV28; abundance: NA; j_gene: TRBJ2-1; d_gene: NA; CDR3aa: CASSFSDLGEQFF; CDR3nt: TGTGCCAGCAGTTTCTCCGACCTCGGTGAGCAGTTCTTC
v_gene: TRBV28; abundance: few; j_gene: TRBJ1-2; d_gene: NA; CDR3aa: CASSTLYGYTF; CDR3nt: TGTGCCAGCAGCACTCTTTATGGCTACACCTTC
v_gene: TRBV27; abundance: once; j_gene: TRBJ1-1; d_gene: NA; CDR3aa: CASSPRTGVGTEAFF; CDR3nt: TGTGCCAGCAGTCCACGTACGGGGGTGGGAACTGAAGCTTTCTTT
v_gene: TRBV20-1; abundance: NA; j_gene: TRBJ2-7; d_gene: NA; CDR3aa: CSAGVAEQYF; CDR3nt: TGCAGTGCAGGGGTTGCCGAGCAGTACTTC
v_gene: TRBV18; abundance: NA; j_gene: TRBJ1-1; d_gene: NA; CDR3aa: CASSPQVGNTEAFF; CDR3nt: TGTGCCAGCTCACCCCAGGTGGGGAACACTGAAGCTTTCTTT
v_gene: TRBV4-2; abundance: NA; j_gene: TRBJ2-2; d_gene: NA; CDR3aa: CASSQPDLNTGELFF; CDR3nt: TGTGCCAGCAGCCAGCCCGACTTAAACACCGGGGAGCTGTTTTTT
v_gene: TRBV6-6; abundance: NA; j_gene: TRBJ2-7; d_gene: TRBD1; CDR3aa: CASGRGSYEQYF; CDR3nt: TGTGCCAGCGGCAGGGGGTCCTACGAGCAGTACTTC
v_gene: TRBV10-3; abundance: NA; j_gene: TRBJ1-4; d_gene: TRBD1; CDR3aa: CAISESGQQNEKLFF; CDR3nt: TGTGCCATCAGTGAGTCGGGACAGCAAAATGAAAAACTGTTTTTT